This T cell receptor (beta chain) was sequenced in a study of T cell repertoires in cytomegalovirus infection. Background on the study: Well-studied HLA-B-restricted epitopes and recently identified HLA-C-restricted epitopes of CMV were both used in the study. TCR beta signatures that were public indicated CMV infection and matching HLA type. Study observations and caveats: HLA-C-restricted TCR beta clonotypes specific for CMV led the ex vivo response. CMV carriers having the relevant HLA were flagged by cumulative public TCR beta family frequency.

Germline CDR1 reads LGHNA; CDR2 reads YNFKEQ. The CDR3 contains 15 residues. After removal of 3 bases from V and 4 bases from J, the junction contained 4 bases not matched to a gene. With respect to this clonotype: No antigen is known for it.

One entry per CDR3 protein, called by TCRdb with MiXCR from the reads. The sample contains 550,000 to 850,000 distinct CDR3 sequences, approximately 33% of which appear only once. The chain uses TRBV4-2 and TRBJ1-5; the match to TRBD1 covers 9 bases. This specimen consisted of cultured PBMCs, obtained from culture after CMV antigen stimulation. This receptor was identified in a human donor in good health (CMV status not recorded). Some clones in this sample may be carry-over from other donors' samples. This CDR3 reads CASSQGTGPNQPQHF. In DNA form, the CDR3 reads TGTGCCAGCAGCCAGGGGACAGGGCCGAATCAGCCCCAGCATTTT.